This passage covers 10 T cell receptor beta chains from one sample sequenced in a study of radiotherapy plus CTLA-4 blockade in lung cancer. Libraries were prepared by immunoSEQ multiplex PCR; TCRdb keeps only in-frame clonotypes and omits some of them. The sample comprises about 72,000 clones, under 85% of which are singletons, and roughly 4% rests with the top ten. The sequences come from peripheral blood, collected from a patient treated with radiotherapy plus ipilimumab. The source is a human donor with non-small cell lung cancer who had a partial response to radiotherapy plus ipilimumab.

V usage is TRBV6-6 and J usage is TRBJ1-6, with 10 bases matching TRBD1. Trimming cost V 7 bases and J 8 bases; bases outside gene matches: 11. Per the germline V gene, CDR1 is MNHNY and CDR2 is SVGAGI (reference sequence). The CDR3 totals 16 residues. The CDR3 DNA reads TGTGCCAGCACTGGACAGGGGGAAGGTGAATATTCACCCCTCCACTTT. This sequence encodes CASTGQGEGEYSPLHF.

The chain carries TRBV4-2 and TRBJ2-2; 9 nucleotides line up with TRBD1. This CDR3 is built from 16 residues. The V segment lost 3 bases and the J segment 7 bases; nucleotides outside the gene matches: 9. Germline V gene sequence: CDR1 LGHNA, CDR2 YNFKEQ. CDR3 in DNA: TGTGCCAGCAGCCACGCCGGGACAGGGCGAAACGGGGAGCTGTTTTTT. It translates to CASSHAGTGRNGELFF.

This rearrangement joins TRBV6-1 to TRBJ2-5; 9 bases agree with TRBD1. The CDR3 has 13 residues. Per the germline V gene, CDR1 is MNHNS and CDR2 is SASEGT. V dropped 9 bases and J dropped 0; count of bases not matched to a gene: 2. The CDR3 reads CASDRGDQETQYF. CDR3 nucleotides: TGTGCCAGTGACAGGGGGGACCAAGAGACCCAGTACTTC.

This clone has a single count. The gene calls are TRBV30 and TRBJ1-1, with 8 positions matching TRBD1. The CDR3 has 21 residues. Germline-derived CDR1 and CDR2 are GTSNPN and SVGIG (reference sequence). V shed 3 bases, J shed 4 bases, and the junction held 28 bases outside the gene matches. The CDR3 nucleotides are TGTGCCTGGAGCCACAGGTTCCTGGGTTCGGGGGACAGGTCGAGGGCCACTGAAGCTTTCTTT. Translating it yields CAWSHRFLGSGDRSRATEAFF.

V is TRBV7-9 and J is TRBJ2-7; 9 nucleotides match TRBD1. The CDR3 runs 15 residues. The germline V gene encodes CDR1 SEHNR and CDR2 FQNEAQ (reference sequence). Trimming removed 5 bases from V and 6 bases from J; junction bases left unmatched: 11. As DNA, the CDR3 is TGTGCCAGCAGCCAAGGACAGGGGTATTCCGGCGAGCAGTACTTC. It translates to CASSQGQGYSGEQYF.

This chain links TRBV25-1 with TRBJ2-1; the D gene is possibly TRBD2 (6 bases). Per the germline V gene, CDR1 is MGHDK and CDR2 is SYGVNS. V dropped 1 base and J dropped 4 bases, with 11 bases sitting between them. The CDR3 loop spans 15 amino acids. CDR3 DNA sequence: TGTGCCAGCAGTGAATGGGACTCTGATTACAATGAGCAGTTCTTC. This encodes CASSEWDSDYNEQFF.

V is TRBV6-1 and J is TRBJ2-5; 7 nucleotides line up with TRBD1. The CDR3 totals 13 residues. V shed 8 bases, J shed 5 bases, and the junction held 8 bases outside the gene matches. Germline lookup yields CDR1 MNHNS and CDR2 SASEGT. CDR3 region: CASETGRLETQYF. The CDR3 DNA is TGTGCCAGCGAGACAGGGCGGTTGGAGACCCAGTACTTC.

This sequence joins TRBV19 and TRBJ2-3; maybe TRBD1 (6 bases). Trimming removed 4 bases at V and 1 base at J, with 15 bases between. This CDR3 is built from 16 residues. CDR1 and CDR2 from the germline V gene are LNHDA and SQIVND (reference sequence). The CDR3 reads CASSSRDIARTDTQYF. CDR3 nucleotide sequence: TGTGCCAGTAGTAGCCGGGACATAGCACGCACAGATACGCAGTATTTT.

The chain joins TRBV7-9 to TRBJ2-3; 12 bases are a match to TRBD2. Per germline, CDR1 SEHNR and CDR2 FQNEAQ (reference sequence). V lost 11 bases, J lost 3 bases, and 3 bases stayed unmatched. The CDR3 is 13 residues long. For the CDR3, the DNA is TGTGCCGGAGGACTAGCGGGGACAGATACGCAGTATTTT. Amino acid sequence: CAGGLAGTDTQYF.

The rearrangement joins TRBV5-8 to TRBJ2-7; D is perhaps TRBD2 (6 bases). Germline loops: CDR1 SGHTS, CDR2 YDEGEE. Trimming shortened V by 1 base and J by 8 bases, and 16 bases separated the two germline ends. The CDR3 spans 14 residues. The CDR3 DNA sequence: TGTGCCAGCAGCTTGTGGACTACCCCCGGGAAGCAGTACTTC. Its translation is CASSLWTTPGKQYF. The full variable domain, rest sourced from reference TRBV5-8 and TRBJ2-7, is EAGVTQSPTHLIKTRGQQATLRCSPISGHTSVYWYQQALGLGLQFLLWYDEGEERNRGNFPPRFSGRQFPNYSSELNVNALELEDSALYLCASSLWTTPGKQYFGPGTRLTVT.